This T cell receptor (beta chain) was recorded in a study of blood T cell repertoires in COVID-19. Study context: Collection of acute and convalescent COVID-19 samples took place in the United States, Italy and Spain. PBMCs, B-cell-depleted T cells, or T cells were the source of the cDNA or gDNA that made up the material.

Some clones are missing from TCRdb's copy, which holds only in-frame ones; the method was immunoSEQ multiplex PCR. The sample lists fewer than 350,000 clones; 65% to 90% were seen once. The CDR3 runs 14 residues. V shed 5 bases, J shed 2 bases, and the junction held 5 bases outside the gene matches. The germline V gene has CDR1 LNHDA and CDR2 SQIVND (reference sequence). This TCR was recovered from a woman between 65 and 79 years old with COVID-19, enrolled during active disease. The V gene is TRBV19, the J gene TRBJ2-7, with 8 bases fitting TRBD2. Source material: peripheral blood. CDR3 sequence reads: CASSGSGGPYEQYF. The CDR3 DNA reads as TGTGCCAGTAGTGGAAGCGGGGGCCCCTACGAGCAGTACTTC.